This T cell receptor (beta chain) was sequenced during a study of shared clonotypes between healthy human individuals. With V trimmed by 2 bases and J by 3 bases, 7 bases remained unmatched. CDR1 and CDR2 (germline): KGHSH, LQKENI. This CDR3 comprises 15 residues. Regarding the study as a whole: When compared with the clonotypes that were shared by all four sorted-subset donors, the non-shared clonotypes turned out to have lower generation probabilities. The naive CD4 repertoires of several donors were compared, and around 5% of clonotypes were shared.

The data were produced by immunoSEQ multiplex PCR, yet TCRdb's version contains in-frame clones alone and is incomplete. The sample lists some 1 million clones, around 75% seen once, with about 1.5% in the top ten. Concerning this clone: The antigen remains undetermined.

The sequence came from a young man in good health. The chain employs TRBV18 and TRBJ2-7; TRBD2 matches at 7 bases. Sample: memory CD4+ T cells sorted from blood. The subset denotes: CD45RA-negative fraction. The CDR3 protein is CASSPEAGVIYEQYF. The CDR3 DNA sequence: TGTGCCAGCTCACCAGAGGCGGGGGTAATCTACGAGCAGTACTTC.